This entry lists 2 T cell receptor beta chains sequenced from one sample in a study of CD8 T cells in ankylosing spondylitis. TCRdb analysed the 5' RACE reads with MiXCR anew, one entry per CDR3 protein. The sample shows some 340,000 distinct CDR3 sequences, roughly 14% of them seen only once. The sequenced sample consisted of blood, either unsorted or a sorted T cell fraction (not recorded which). The receptor set was obtained from a male donor with ankylosing spondylitis or in good health (not recorded which).

This clonotype was seen many times. This sequence joins TRBV5-1 and TRBJ1-2; no reliable D call. The CDR3 runs 11 residues. Germline V lookup: CDR1 SGHRS, CDR2 YFSETQ. The ends were cut back, 0 bases at V and 8 bases at J, with 5 bases in the middle. CDR3 sequence reads: CASSLDQGYTF. CDR3 nucleotides: TGCGCCAGCAGCTTGGACCAGGGCTACACCTTC.

This clonotype came up a few times. The rearrangement links TRBV5-1 to TRBJ2-7; 11 bases fit TRBD2. After removal of 4 bases from V and 3 bases from J, the junction contained 6 bases not matched to a gene. The germline V gene has CDR1 SGHRS and CDR2 YFSETQ. The CDR3 sequence is 15 residues long. The CDR3 bases are TGCGCCAGCAGCCTAGCGGGAGGACCACTCTACGAGCAGTACTTC. This gives the protein CASSLAGGPLYEQYF. The whole variable domain, remainder taken from reference TRBV5-1 and TRBJ2-7, is KAGVTQTPRYLIKTRGQQVTLSCSPISGHRSVSWYQQTPGQGLQFLFEYFSETQRNKGNFPGRFSGRQFSNSRSEMNVSTLELGDSALYLCASSLAGGPLYEQYFGPGTRLTVT.